This entry is about one TCR beta chain. The sample comes from a study of cytomegalovirus exposure and HLA in healthy donors. Vbeta (60) and Jbeta (13) primers were used in the PCR. The data were produced by immunoSEQ multiplex PCR, yet TCRdb's version contains in-frame clones alone and is incomplete. The repertoire has about 150,000 clones, around 84% of them found once; the top ten carry 1.5% to 2.5%. CDR3 size: 13 residues. Germline values: CDR1 MNHEY, CDR2 SVGAGI. V shed 7 bases, J shed 5 bases, and the junction held 8 bases outside the gene matches. Sequencing used PBMCs. This rearrangement joins TRBV6-5 to TRBJ2-7; 7 bases align to TRBD2. The TCR was taken from a man aged 18 to 30 in good health and CMV-seronegative. Here the CDR3 DNA reads TGTGCCAGCACCAACGGGGGGTACGACGAGCAGTACTTC. Its translation is CASTNGGYDEQYF.